This T cell receptor (beta chain) appears in the sequencing data of a study of T cells in Graves' hyperthyroidism and ophthalmopathy. Study-wide background: Once the initial diagnosis was made, peripheral blood was obtained before any treatment.

Germline CDR1 SGHTA, CDR2 FQGTGA. With 4 bases clipped from V and 4 bases from J, the junction kept 7 bases outside the gene matches. This CDR3 spans 15 amino acids. Investigators excluded patients with uncontrolled infection, other autoimmune disease, pregnancy or lactation. TCR beta CDR3 regions were amplified from RNA. The TCR CDR3 was amplified in a first-round RT-PCR using the HTBI primer set. Each CDR3 protein is one row after TCRdb ran MiXCR on the multiplex PCR reads. This table holds 600,000 or so distinct CDR3 sequences, about 14% found once. This clonotype was picked up many times. Sequencing input: blood. The chain combines TRBV7-3 with TRBJ2-3; 8 bases line up with TRBD1. The source of this sequence is a woman aged 50 to 60 with Graves' ophthalmopathy. Here the CDR3 DNA reads TGTGCCAGCAGCTACACCGGGACAGGATCAGATACGCAGTATTTT. Its protein is CASSYTGTGSDTQYF.